These 18 T cell receptor beta chains share one sample of origin, sequenced in a study of blood T cell repertoires in COVID-19. The assay was immunoSEQ multiplex PCR, and TCRdb's table has in-frame clones only and misses some. The profile shows approximately 89,000 clones, around 80% of them singletons. Sequenced input: peripheral blood. Receptor source: a man in his 70s with acute or convalescent COVID-19.

This clone occurred once. The rearrangement joins TRBV3-1 (or the pseudogene TRBV3-2) to TRBJ2-5, with a weak D call TRBD2 (6 bases). The germline V and J ends were trimmed by 1 base and 5 bases, with 14 bases remaining between them. Germline V gene data show CDR1 as LGHDT and CDR2 as YNNKEL (reference sequence). The CDR3 is 15 amino acids. The CDR3 bases are TGTGCCAGCAGCCAAGCCCAGGCGGGAAGGGAGACCCAGTACTTC. It specifies CASSQAQAGRETQYF.

The rearrangement links TRBV5-4 to TRBJ2-2, with 7 bases fitting TRBD2. CDR3 length equals 16 residues. The J segment lost 8 bases and the V segment lost 1 base, leaving 11 bases of the junction unmatched. Germline CDR1 SGHNT, CDR2 YYREEE (reference sequence). The CDR3 coding sequence is TGTGCCAGCAGCTTGAAGTCGGGAGGCGTCGCGGGGGAGCTGTTTTTT. It is translated as CASSLKSGGVAGELFF.

In this sample, this clone turned up a few times. V gene TRBV16 combines with J gene TRBJ2-4, with D perhaps matching TRBD2 (6 bases). V lost 0 bases, J lost 1 base, and 13 bases lay in between. There are 17 residues in the CDR3. Germline V gene data show CDR1 as KGHSY and CDR2 as FQNENV. The CDR3 region has the DNA TGTGCCAGCAGCCAATCGCGTGGGAGCGGGGCCAAAAACATTCAGTACTTC. It is translated as CASSQSRGSGAKNIQYF.

This sequence joins TRBV11-3 and TRBJ2-1; D may be TRBD1 (5 bases). The CDR3 loop spans 14 amino acids. V lost 5 bases, J lost 5 bases, and 13 bases lay in between. Germline V gene data show CDR1 as SGHNT and CDR2 as YENEEA. CDR3 sequence: CASSPPDRDNEQFF. CDR3 sequence (DNA): TGTGCCAGCAGCCCCCCTGACAGAGACAATGAGCAGTTCTTC.

V and J are TRBV19 and TRBJ2-1, with D possibly TRBD1 on 6 matching bases. Germline V CDR1 and CDR2: LNHDA, SQIVND (reference sequence). This CDR3 region has 12 residues. Trimming shortened V by 1 base and J by 15 bases, and 13 bases separated the two germline ends. The CDR3 protein is CASSIVGGLGFF. In DNA form, the CDR3 reads TGTGCCAGTAGTATAGTAGGGGGTTTGGGGTTCTTC.

This clone was recorded only once. This chain's CDR3 is CATSGGAAGGIDTQYF. CDR3 DNA: TGTGCCACCAGTGGGGGGGCAGCGGGAGGAATAGATACGCAGTATTTT. The V and J genes are TRBV24-1 and TRBJ2-3, with 9 nucleotides matching TRBD2. The CDR3 totals 16 residues. CDR1 and CDR2 (germline): KGHDR, SFDVKD. Trimming took 5 bases from V and 5 from J; bases not matched to a gene: 10.

CDR3 residues: CASSFGRGDEQFF. As DNA, the CDR3 is TGTGCCAGCAGCTTCGGGAGGGGCGATGAGCAGTTCTTC. V is TRBV5-4 and J is TRBJ2-1; 8 bases align to TRBD2. The CDR3 spans 13 residues. V shed 2 bases and J 8 bases; nucleotides not matched to a gene: 3. Germline V gives CDR1 SGHNT, CDR2 YYREEE (reference sequence).

This clone occurred many times. V gene TRBV7-9 combines with J gene TRBJ2-2; D perhaps matches TRBD2 (7 bases). The CDR3 contains 15 residues. Between the trimmed V and J ends, which lost 2 bases and 5 bases, there was a span of 12 bases. CDR1 is SEHNR and CDR2 is FQNEAQ in the germline V gene (reference sequence). The CDR3 sequence: CASSLTGRVTGELFF. CDR3 coding DNA: TGTGCCAGCAGCTTAACAGGGAGGGTGACCGGGGAGCTGTTTTTT.

The chain carries TRBV7-2 and TRBJ2-1, with a tentative D call TRBD2 (5 bases). The CDR3 is made up of 16 amino acids. Trimming shortened V by 1 base and J by 0 bases, and 10 bases separated the two germline ends. Germline values: CDR1 SGHTA, CDR2 FQGNSA. The CDR3 DNA sequence: TGTGCCAGCAGCTTAGACGGGGAAAGCTCCTACAATGAGCAGTTCTTC. Translating gives CASSLDGESSYNEQFF.

V usage is TRBV5-1 and J usage is TRBJ1-1; D perhaps matches TRBD1 (5 bases). Germline lookup yields CDR1 SGHRS and CDR2 YFSETQ. CDR3 length: 12 residues. V was trimmed by 4 bases and J by 10 bases, leaving 14 bases between them. CDR3 sequence (DNA): TGCGCCAGCAGCGGAGCAGGGAATCGAGCTTTCTTT. This codes for CASSGAGNRAFF.

The chain employs TRBV3-1 (or the pseudogene TRBV3-2) and TRBJ1-6; unclear D gene. Per germline, CDR1 LGHDT and CDR2 YNNKEL (reference sequence). This CDR3 is built from 18 residues. The V end was cut by 3 bases, the J end by 0 bases, with 15 bases between. This CDR3 reads CASSQERQANSYNSPLHF. In DNA, the CDR3 is TGTGCCAGCAGCCAGGAAAGACAAGCTAACTCCTATAATTCACCCCTCCACTTT.

This clone was counted a single time. V is TRBV12-3 or TRBV12-4 and J is TRBJ2-1, with TRBD2 as a possible D gene (5 bases). V lost 5 bases, J lost 9 bases, and 11 bases lay in between. The CDR3 spans 12 residues. The DNA for the CDR3 is TGTGCCAGCAGTCGACGAGAGGGTGAGCAGTTCTTC. Residues: CASSRREGEQFF.

This clone was recorded many times. The chain uses TRBV6-2 or TRBV6-3 and TRBJ2-7; 12 nucleotides line up with TRBD2. The V gene's germline CDR1 is MNHEY and CDR2 SVGEGT. Unmatched junction bases numbered 5, after V lost 2 bases and J lost 6 bases. The CDR3 contains 15 residues. The CDR3 sequence is CASSYLAGGPSEQYF. CDR3 sequence (DNA): TGTGCCAGCAGTTACCTAGCGGGAGGGCCTTCCGAGCAGTACTTC.

This clone turned up a few times. This chain joins TRBV7-3 and TRBJ2-3, with 8 bases fitting TRBD2. The germline CDR1 and CDR2 sequences are SGHTA and FQGTGA. J gave up 4 bases and V 3 bases, and 9 bases lay outside the gene matches. The CDR3 runs 16 residues. CDR3 loop: CASSFQGTSGADTQYF. CDR3 sequence (DNA): TGTGCCAGCAGCTTCCAAGGGACTAGTGGAGCAGATACGCAGTATTTT.

CDR3 sequence: CASSSKPGLAASNNEQFF. CDR3 bases: TGTGCCAGCAGCTCGAAACCGGGACTAGCAGCCAGTAACAATGAGCAGTTCTTC. The V gene is TRBV7-9, the J gene TRBJ2-1; 9 bases align to TRBD2. The CDR3 length is 18 residues. The J segment lost 5 bases and the V segment lost 4 bases, leaving 15 bases of the junction unmatched. Germline CDR1 SEHNR, CDR2 FQNEAQ (reference sequence).

The chain couples TRBV7-9 to TRBJ2-7; D not resolved. V shed 6 bases and J shed 3 bases, with 15 bases lying between them. The germline CDR1 and CDR2 sequences are SEHNR and FQNEAQ (reference sequence). There are 14 residues in the CDR3. Here the CDR3 reads CASSLKLEYYEQYF. CDR3 DNA: TGTGCCAGCAGTTTAAAGTTGGAGTACTACGAGCAGTACTTC.

This chain links TRBV5-1 with TRBJ2-3; 7 bases line up with TRBD1. From germline, CDR1 is SGHRS and CDR2 YFSETQ. There are 14 residues in the CDR3. The junction had 3 bases not matched to a gene; V was cut back by 1 base and J by 4 bases. CDR3 region: CASSLSGTADTQYF. Here the CDR3 DNA reads TGCGCCAGCAGCTTGAGTGGGACAGCAGATACGCAGTATTTT.

This chain links TRBV4-1 with TRBJ2-3; 15 bases agree with TRBD2. This CDR3 is 19 amino acids long. J lost 4 bases, V lost 4 bases, and 12 bases had no gene match. CDR1 and CDR2 (germline): MGHRA, YSYEKL. The CDR3 nucleotides read TGCGCCAGCAGCCTTCGGACTAGCGGGAGGGCCCAGACTGCAGATACGCAGTATTTT. Protein product: CASSLRTSGRAQTADTQYF.